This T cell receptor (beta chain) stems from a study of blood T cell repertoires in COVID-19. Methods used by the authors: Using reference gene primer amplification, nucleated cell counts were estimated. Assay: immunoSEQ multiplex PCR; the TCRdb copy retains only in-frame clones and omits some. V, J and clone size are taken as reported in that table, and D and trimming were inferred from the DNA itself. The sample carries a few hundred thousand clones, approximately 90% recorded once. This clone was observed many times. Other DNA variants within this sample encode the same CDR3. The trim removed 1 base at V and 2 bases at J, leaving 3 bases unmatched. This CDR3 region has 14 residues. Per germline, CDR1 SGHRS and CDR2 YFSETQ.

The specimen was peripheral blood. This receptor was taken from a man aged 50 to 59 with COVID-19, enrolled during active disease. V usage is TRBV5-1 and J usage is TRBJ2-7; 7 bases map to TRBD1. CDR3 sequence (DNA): TGCGCCAGCAGCTTGCGTCAGGGGGCCTACGAGCAGTACTTC. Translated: CASSLRQGAYEQYF.